This is a list of T cell receptor beta chains from one sample in a study of control samples from healthy donors and cancer patients. Sequencing used immunoSEQ multiplex PCR; TCRdb keeps in-frame clones, though not all of them. The table records under 150,000 clones, approximately 91% of them present only once. The material sequenced was blood. The source of these receptors is a man aged 25 to 45 in good health. Both conserved end residues are part of each CDR3. D genes are given only for firm matches. Clone size is not always given. Where it is, it says once, few, many or a class for expanded clones.

d_gene	v_gene	j_gene	abundance	CDR3aa	CDR3nt
TRBD1	TRBV7-9	TRBJ2-7	NA	CASSQRQGPYEQYF	TGTGCCAGCAGCCAGAGACAGGGCCCCTACGAGCAGTACTTC
NA	TRBV7-9	TRBJ1-5	NA	CATHPPGTSNQPQHF	TGTGCCACCCACCCCCCGGGGACCAGCAATCAGCCCCAGCATTTT
NA	TRBV6-4	TRBJ1-1	NA	CASSQDTNTEAFF	TGTGCCAGCAGCCAGGACACGAACACTGAAGCTTTCTTT
NA	TRBV10-2	TRBJ2-5	NA	CASSESETQYF	TGCGCCAGCAGTGAGTCCGAGACCCAGTACTTC
NA	TRBV7-3	TRBJ1-1	NA	CASSHGGGHTEAFF	TGTGCCAGCAGCCATGGAGGGGGGCACACTGAAGCTTTCTTT
TRBD1	TRBV9	TRBJ2-2	NA	CASSVGDRGPGELFF	TGTGCCAGCAGCGTAGGTGACAGGGGCCCTGGGGAGCTGTTTTTT
NA	TRBV24-1	TRBJ1-5	NA	CATSDYLRNQPQHF	TGTGCCACCAGTGATTACTTAAGGAATCAGCCCCAGCATTTT
NA	TRBV12-3/TRBV12-4	TRBJ1-4	NA	CASSLTGEKLFF	TGTGCCAGCAGCCTGACGGGGGAAAAACTGTTTTTT
TRBD2	TRBV7-9	TRBJ2-1	NA	CASTSRENNEQFF	TGTGCCAGCACCTCGCGGGAGAACAATGAGCAGTTCTTC
NA	TRBV7-6	TRBJ2-2	once	CASSLGSGTGELFF	TGTGCCAGCAGCTTGGGTAGCGGCACCGGGGAGCTGTTTTTT
TRBD2	TRBV7-8	TRBJ2-3	NA	CASSPRGGRATDTQYF	TGTGCCAGCAGCCCTCGGGGCGGGAGGGCCACAGATACGCAGTATTTT
TRBD1	TRBV19	TRBJ1-1	NA	CATQGARTEAFF	TGTGCCACCCAGGGGGCGCGGACTGAAGCTTTCTTT
NA	TRBV5-1	TRBJ1-1	NA	CASSLDPSNTEAFF	TGCGCCAGCAGCTTGGACCCTTCGAACACTGAAGCTTTCTTT
NA	TRBV5-4	TRBJ2-3	NA	CASSLPHTDTQYF	TGTGCCAGCAGCTTGCCGCACACAGATACGCAGTATTTT
TRBD1	TRBV7-9	TRBJ2-7	NA	CASSLKTGGIYEQYF	TGTGCCAGCAGCTTAAAAACAGGGGGCATATACGAGCAGTACTTC
NA	TRBV7-6	TRBJ2-1	NA	CASTYRAGASYNEQFF	TGTGCCAGCACATACCGCGCGGGGGCCTCCTACAATGAGCAGTTCTTC
TRBD1	TRBV18	TRBJ1-3	many	CASSPNSALDRTPSGNTIYF	TGTGCCAGCTCACCAAACTCCGCGTTGGACAGGACCCCCTCTGGAAACACCATATATTTT
TRBD1	TRBV24-1	TRBJ2-5	NA	CATSGPGTGGRETQYF	TGTGCCACCAGTGGGCCCGGGACAGGGGGCAGGGAGACCCAGTACTTC
NA	TRBV4-3	TRBJ2-7	once	CASSQDLAGLYEQYF	TGCGCCAGCAGCCAAGATCTCGCAGGACTCTACGAGCAGTACTTC
NA	TRBV15	TRBJ1-5	NA	CATSRLLEGSQPQHF	TGTGCCACCAGCAGACTCCTGGAGGGGTCCCAGCCCCAGCATTTT
NA	TRBV7-9	TRBJ1-6	NA	CASSLGAAGESPLHF	TGTGCCAGCAGCTTAGGGGCGGCGGGGGAATCACCCCTCCACTTT
TRBD2	TRBV9	TRBJ2-1	NA	CASSVEGGTSGRVNEQFF	TGTGCCAGCAGCGTAGAAGGAGGAACTAGCGGGAGGGTGAATGAGCAGTTCTTC
NA	TRBV27	TRBJ2-4	NA	CASSVLTDLDTAKNIQYF	TGTGCCAGCAGTGTCCTAACAGACCTTGATACGGCCAAAAACATTCAGTACTTC
TRBD1	TRBV5-6	TRBJ2-3	NA	CASSPGGQGSADTQYF	TGTGCCAGCAGCCCCGGAGGACAGGGCTCTGCAGATACGCAGTATTTT
NA	TRBV7-2	TRBJ1-1	NA	CASSLRTEAFF	TGTGCCAGCAGCTTACGCACTGAAGCTTTCTTT
TRBD2	TRBV7-2	TRBJ2-5	NA	CASSLSGLAGGLETQYF	TGTGCCAGCAGCTTGTCGGGACTAGCGGGAGGTCTTGAGACCCAGTACTTC
NA	TRBV28	TRBJ1-1	NA	CASSRPPVAFF	TGTGCCAGCTCGCGGCCCCCAGTAGCTTTCTTT
NA	TRBV12-3/TRBV12-4	TRBJ1-1	NA	CASGQTPNTEAFF	TGTGCCAGCGGACAGACTCCGAACACTGAAGCTTTCTTT
NA	TRBV5-4	TRBJ2-7	NA	CASSLEEWGEQYF	TGTGCCAGCAGCTTGGAAGAATGGGGGGAGCAGTACTTC
NA	TRBV9	TRBJ2-5	NA	CASSVGPTQETQYF	TGTGCCAGCAGCGTAGGTCCTACTCAAGAGACCCAGTACTTC
TRBD2	TRBV30	TRBJ2-4	NA	CAFTPGGSKNIQYF	TGTGCCTTCACCCCGGGGGGTAGCAAAAACATTCAGTACTTC
TRBD2	TRBV6-2/TRBV6-3	TRBJ2-7	NA	CASSYVAGDGREQYF	TGTGCCAGCAGTTACGTTGCGGGAGACGGACGCGAGCAGTACTTC
TRBD2	TRBV27	TRBJ2-3	NA	CASSQSGGPADTQYF	TGTGCCAGCAGTCAGAGCGGGGGGCCAGCAGATACGCAGTATTTT
NA	TRBV6-5	TRBJ1-1	NA	CASSYTEGGNTEAFF	TGTGCCAGCAGTTACACGGAGGGGGGGAACACTGAAGCTTTCTTT
NA	TRBV29-1	TRBJ2-3	NA	CSVGQSVADTQYF	TGCAGCGTTGGACAGAGTGTAGCAGATACGCAGTATTTT
TRBD1	TRBV5-1	TRBJ1-3	NA	CASSRGQGAMENTIYF	TGCGCCAGCAGCCGCGGACAGGGGGCTATGGAAAACACCATATATTTT
NA	TRBV2	TRBJ1-4	NA	CASSPPGGRNEKLFF	TGTGCCAGCAGTCCTCCGGGGGGCAGAAATGAAAAACTGTTTTTT
NA	TRBV12-3/TRBV12-4	TRBJ2-7	NA	CASSLRAYEQYF	TGTGCCAGCAGTTTGAGGGCCTACGAGCAGTACTTC
TRBD2	TRBV7-9	TRBJ2-7	NA	CASSYLVREETEQYF	TGTGCCAGCAGCTACCTCGTGCGGGAGGAGACCGAGCAGTACTTC
NA	TRBV15	TRBJ1-5	NA	CATSRGVPSNQPQHF	TGTGCCACAAGCAGGGGAGTCCCTAGCAATCAGCCCCAGCATTTT
NA	TRBV15	TRBJ2-7	NA	CATRSNGPYEQYF	TGTGCCACCAGGAGTAACGGCCCCTACGAGCAGTACTTC
NA	TRBV5-1	TRBJ1-1	NA	CASSKTGLRDTEAFF	TGCGCCAGCAGCAAAACAGGCCTCCGGGACACTGAAGCTTTCTTT
NA	TRBV11-3	TRBJ2-7	NA	CASSLEQTRGNYEQYF	TGTGCCAGCAGCTTAGAGCAAACCCGGGGGAATTACGAGCAGTACTTC
NA	TRBV5-1	TRBJ2-2	once	CASSLDPGLSNTGELFF	TGCGCCAGCAGCTTGGATCCGGGGTTATCGAACACCGGGGAGCTGTTTTTT
NA	TRBV3-1/TRBV3-2	TRBJ1-5	NA	CASSRDPVGNQPQHF	TGTGCCAGCAGCCGGGATCCGGTCGGCAATCAGCCCCAGCATTTT
NA	TRBV18	TRBJ2-5	NA	CASSPDLGETQYF	TGTGCCAGCTCACCTGACCTGGGAGAGACCCAGTACTTC
NA	TRBV6-5	TRBJ2-7	NA	CASIPTRGTYEQYF	TGTGCCAGCATTCCGACCAGGGGAACCTACGAGCAGTACTTC
TRBD1	TRBV18	TRBJ1-2	NA	CASSQDRGNYGYTF	TGTGCCAGCTCCCAGGACAGGGGGAACTATGGCTACACCTTC
NA	TRBV6-6	TRBJ2-2	NA	CASIDRNTGELFF	TGTGCCAGCATAGATAGGAACACCGGGGAGCTGTTTTTT
NA	TRBV6-5	TRBJ2-2	NA	CASRDVGTGELFF	TGTGCCAGCCGGGATGTGGGCACCGGGGAGCTGTTTTTT
TRBD1	TRBV14	TRBJ1-2	NA	CASSPGQGANYGYTF	TGTGCCAGCAGCCCGGGACAGGGGGCTAACTATGGCTACACCTTC
TRBD1	TRBV7-9	TRBJ2-5	NA	CASSALRGRGETQYF	TGTGCCAGCAGCGCCCTCAGGGGGCGCGGGGAGACCCAGTACTTC
NA	TRBV5-6	TRBJ2-7	NA	CASRNTGYEQYF	TGTGCCAGCCGCAATACAGGCTACGAGCAGTACTTC
NA	TRBV30	TRBJ1-5	NA	CAWGRGDQPQHF	TGTGCCTGGGGGAGGGGGGATCAGCCCCAGCATTTT
NA	TRBV9	TRBJ2-7	NA	CASSPGDTAYEQYF	TGTGCCAGCAGCCCTGGGGACACCGCCTACGAGCAGTACTTC
NA	TRBV19	TRBJ1-1	NA	CASSTPTAVMNTEAFF	TGTGCCAGTAGTACCCCTACCGCCGTAATGAACACTGAAGCTTTCTTT
NA	TRBV4-3	TRBJ1-5	NA	CASSQSLSQPQHF	TGCGCCAGCAGCCAATCCTTATCACAGCCCCAGCATTTT
TRBD1	TRBV27	TRBJ1-1	NA	CASSKDRVGTEAFF	TGTGCCAGCAGTAAGGACAGGGTTGGCACTGAAGCTTTCTTT